This T cell receptor beta chain was identified during a study of blood T cell repertoires in COVID-19. Study context: In each case, the material was cDNA or gDNA derived from T cells, B-cell-depleted T cells, or PBMCs.

Only in-frame clones appear in the TCRdb table, and some are missing; sequencing was by immunoSEQ multiplex PCR. The repertoire includes approximately 61,000 clones, 70% to 90% of them detected once, and 18% sits in the top ten. The CDR3 sequence is 16 residues long. V dropped 3 bases and J dropped 2; count of bases not matched to a gene: 6. Germline CDR1 and CDR2: LGHNA and YNFKEQ. The receptor was isolated from an elderly woman with active COVID-19. Sequenced: peripheral blood. The chain employs TRBV4-2 and TRBJ2-1, with TRBD2 identical over 8 bases. CDR3 sequence reads: CASSHKTGGTYNEQFF. The CDR3 DNA is TGTGCCAGCAGCCATAAAACGGGGGGGACCTACAATGAGCAGTTCTTC.